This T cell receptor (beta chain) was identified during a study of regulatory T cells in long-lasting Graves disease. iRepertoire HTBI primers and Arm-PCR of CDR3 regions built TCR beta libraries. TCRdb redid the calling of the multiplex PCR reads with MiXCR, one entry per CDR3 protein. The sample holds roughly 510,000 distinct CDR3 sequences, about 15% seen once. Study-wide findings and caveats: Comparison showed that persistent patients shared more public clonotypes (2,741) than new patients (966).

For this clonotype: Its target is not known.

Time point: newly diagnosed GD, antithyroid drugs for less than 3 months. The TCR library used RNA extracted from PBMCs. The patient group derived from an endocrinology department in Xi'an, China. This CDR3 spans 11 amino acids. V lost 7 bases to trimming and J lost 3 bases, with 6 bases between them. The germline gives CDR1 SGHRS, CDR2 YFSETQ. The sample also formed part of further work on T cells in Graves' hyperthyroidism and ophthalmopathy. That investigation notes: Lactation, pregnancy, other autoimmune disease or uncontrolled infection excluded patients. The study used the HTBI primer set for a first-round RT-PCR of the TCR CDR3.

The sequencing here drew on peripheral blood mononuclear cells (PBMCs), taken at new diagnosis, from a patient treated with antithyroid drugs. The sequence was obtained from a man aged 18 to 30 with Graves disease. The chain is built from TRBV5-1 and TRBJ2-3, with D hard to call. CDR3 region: CASASTDTQYF. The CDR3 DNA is TGCGCCAGCGCCTCTACAGATACGCAGTATTTT. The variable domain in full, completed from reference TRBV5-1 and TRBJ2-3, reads KAGVTQTPRYLIKTRGQQVTLSCSPISGHRSVSWYQQTPGQGLQFLFEYFSETQRNKGNFPGRFSGRQFSNSRSEMNVSTLELGDSALYLCASASTDTQYFGPGTRLTVL.